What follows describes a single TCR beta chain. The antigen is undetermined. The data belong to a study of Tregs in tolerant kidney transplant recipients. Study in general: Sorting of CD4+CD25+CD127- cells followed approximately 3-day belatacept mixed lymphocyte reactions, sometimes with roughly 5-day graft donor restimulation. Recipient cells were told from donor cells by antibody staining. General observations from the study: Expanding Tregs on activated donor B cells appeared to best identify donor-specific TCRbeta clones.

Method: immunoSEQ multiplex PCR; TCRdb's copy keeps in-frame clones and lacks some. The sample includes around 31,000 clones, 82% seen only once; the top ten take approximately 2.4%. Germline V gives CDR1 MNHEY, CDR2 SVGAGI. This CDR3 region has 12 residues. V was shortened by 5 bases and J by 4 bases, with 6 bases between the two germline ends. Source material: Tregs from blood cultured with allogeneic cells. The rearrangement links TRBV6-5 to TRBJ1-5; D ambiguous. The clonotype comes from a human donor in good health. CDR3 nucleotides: TGTGCCAGCAGTCAATGGAATCAGCCCCAGCATTTT. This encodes CASSQWNQPQHF.